This T cell receptor (beta chain) came from a study of cytomegalovirus exposure and HLA in healthy donors. Overall study results and limits: With later analysis, a missense DCLRE1C variant became linked to TCR beta V- and J-gene trimming.

PCR primers comprised 60 Vbeta and 13 Jbeta primers. Profiled with immunoSEQ multiplex PCR; TCRdb holds only in-frame clones, not every one. The repertoire holds some 150,000 clones, over 60% seen once, with 1.6% in the top ten. Regarding this clone: What it recognizes is unknown.

The germline V gene has CDR1 SNHLY and CDR2 FYNNEI. This CDR3 contains 17 residues. V dropped 4 bases and J dropped 7; count of bases not matched to a gene: 17. The TCR originated in a female donor in good health and CMV-seronegative. The specimen was PBMCs. The chain combines TRBV2 with TRBJ1-1, with 8 bases matching TRBD1. The DNA for the CDR3 is TGTGCCAGCAGTGCCGGACAGGGTCTAGGGGTAAGAATTGAAGCTTTCTTT. Protein product: CASSAGQGLGVRIEAFF.